A selection of T cell receptor beta chains follows, all from one sample in a study of T-cell reconstitution after alpha-beta-depleted transplantation in children. Each CDR3 protein is one row after TCRdb ran MiXCR on the PCR reads. The sample lists 700,000 to 850,000 distinct CDR3 sequences; approximately 15% were seen once. The sample consisted of PBMCs, mostly from graft donor cells, taken 360 days after TCRalphabeta/CD19-depleted stem cell transplant. These receptors were obtained from a male patient aged 10-17 years who had a stem cell transplant for acute lymphoblastic leukemia, so the T cells may come from the graft donor. Both conserved end residues are part of each CDR3. Each record gives: J gene, clone size, V gene, D gene, CDR3 DNA, CDR3 protein. D genes are given only for firm matches. Clone size appears in some rows only: once, few, many, or a class for an expanded clone.

J: TRBJ2-3; size: many; V: TRBV19; D: .; DNA: TGTGCCAGTAGTATAATGACTCCAGATACGCAGTATTTT; CDR3: CASSIMTPDTQYF
J: TRBJ1-1; size: few; V: TRBV18; D: TRBD1; DNA: TGTGCCAGCTCACCCGACAGGGCCACTGAAGCTTTCTTT; CDR3: CASSPDRATEAFF
J: TRBJ2-1; size: .; V: TRBV5-1; D: .; DNA: TGCGCCAGCAACTTGGATAGTGAGCAGTTCTTC; CDR3: CASNLDSEQFF
J: TRBJ1-2; size: .; V: TRBV20-1; D: TRBD1; DNA: TGCAGTGCTAGAGATCTTCGGACAGGGGGGGTTGGCTACACCTTC; CDR3: CSARDLRTGGVGYTF
J: TRBJ2-4; size: .; V: TRBV7-9; D: .; DNA: TGTGTGTGGGTTATCAAAAACATTCAGTACTTC; CDR3: CVWVIKNIQYF
J: TRBJ2-7; size: few; V: TRBV30; D: .; DNA: TGTGCCTGGACCCCGTGGGGGCTCCTCCCCAACGAGCAGTACTTC; CDR3: CAWTPWGLLPNEQYF
J: TRBJ2-5; size: few; V: TRBV25-1; D: .; DNA: TGTGCCAGCAGTGATAGGGCAGAATACTTC; CDR3: CASSDRAEYF
J: TRBJ2-1; size: few; V: TRBV20-1; D: TRBD2; DNA: TGCAGTGCTAGAAGTGTGGCTAGCGGGTACAATGAGCAGTTCTTC; CDR3: CSARSVASGYNEQFF
J: TRBJ2-7; size: .; V: TRBV7-9; D: TRBD2; DNA: TGTGCCAGCAGCTTAAACGCAGCGGGACTCTCACGGCAGTACTTC; CDR3: CASSLNAAGLSRQYF
J: TRBJ2-2; size: .; V: TRBV12-3/TRBV12-4; D: TRBD1; DNA: TGTGCCAGCAGTTTACTGTGGCGCGGGACAGGGGCAACCGGGGAGCTGTTTTTT; CDR3: CASSLLWRGTGATGELFF
J: TRBJ2-3; size: .; V: TRBV10-2; D: TRBD1; DNA: TGCGCCAGCAGTGAGTCCATAGGGACAGGGCCTACTGATACGCAGTATTTT; CDR3: CASSESIGTGPTDTQYF
J: TRBJ2-3; size: few; V: TRBV20-1; D: .; DNA: TGCAGTGCTACGACGGGACGCCACACAGATACGCAGTATTTT; CDR3: CSATTGRHTDTQYF
J: TRBJ2-1; size: many; V: TRBV12-3/TRBV12-4; D: TRBD2; DNA: TGTGCCAGCAGTTTGACTAGCTACGGGTTCTTC; CDR3: CASSLTSYGFF
J: TRBJ2-1; size: few; V: TRBV5-1; D: TRBD2; DNA: TGCGCCAGCAGCTTAAGACTAGCGGGAGCAAGGTTGAATGAGCAGTTCTTC; CDR3: CASSLRLAGARLNEQFF
J: TRBJ2-3; size: few; V: TRBV10-3; D: .; DNA: TGTGCCATCAGTGAGTCAACCACTAGCACAGATACGCAGTATTTT; CDR3: CAISESTTSTDTQYF
J: TRBJ2-5; size: few; V: TRBV7-8; D: TRBD2; DNA: TGTGCCAGCAGCCTACAGCGGGAGCAGGAGACCCAGTACTTC; CDR3: CASSLQREQETQYF
J: TRBJ2-3; size: .; V: TRBV4-1; D: .; DNA: TGCGCCAGCAGCGCTAGGAAAAAGGATACGCAGTATTTT; CDR3: CASSARKKDTQYF
J: TRBJ1-5; size: .; V: TRBV11-1; D: TRBD1; DNA: TGTGCCAGCAGCTCGGACAGGGAAGGCAATCAGCCCCAGCATTTT; CDR3: CASSSDREGNQPQHF
J: TRBJ2-4; size: .; V: TRBV5-5; D: .; DNA: TGTGCCAGCAGCTTGCCTTGGCCGGGCCGGGCCCTCCGGATTCAGTACTTC; CDR3: CASSLPWPGRALRIQYF
J: TRBJ2-1; size: .; V: TRBV7-9; D: TRBD1; DNA: TGTGCCAGCAGCTTAGCGGCAGGGGGCGCACACAATGAGCAGTTCTTC; CDR3: CASSLAAGGAHNEQFF
J: TRBJ2-1; size: few; V: TRBV5-1; D: TRBD2; DNA: TGCGCCAGCGCGCCTATGAGCGGGGTGTACAATGAGCAGTTCTTC; CDR3: CASAPMSGVYNEQFF
J: TRBJ1-5; size: .; V: TRBV18; D: .; DNA: TGTGCCAGCTCACCCCAAAAATCCGGGACGGATTTCAATCAGCCCCAGCATTTT; CDR3: CASSPQKSGTDFNQPQHF
J: TRBJ2-5; size: .; V: TRBV9; D: .; DNA: TGTGCCAGCACCCAGCGCGAGACCCAGTACTTC; CDR3: CASTQRETQYF
J: TRBJ1-5; size: few; V: TRBV29-1; D: .; DNA: TGCAGCGTACGTACAGGGCGCAATCAGCCCCAGCATTTT; CDR3: CSVRTGRNQPQHF
J: TRBJ2-2; size: .; V: TRBV2; D: .; DNA: TGTGCCAGCAGCCGCGAGCGAACCGGGGGGCTGTTTTTT; CDR3: CASSRERTGGLFF
J: TRBJ2-3; size: few; V: TRBV4-2; D: .; DNA: TGTGCCAGCAGCCACGCCTACCCGCCGAGCACAGATACGCAGTATTTT; CDR3: CASSHAYPPSTDTQYF
J: TRBJ2-7; size: few; V: TRBV29-1; D: .; DNA: TGCAGCGTTGAAGTTGGGGGACAAGCCTACGAGCAGTACTTC; CDR3: CSVEVGGQAYEQYF